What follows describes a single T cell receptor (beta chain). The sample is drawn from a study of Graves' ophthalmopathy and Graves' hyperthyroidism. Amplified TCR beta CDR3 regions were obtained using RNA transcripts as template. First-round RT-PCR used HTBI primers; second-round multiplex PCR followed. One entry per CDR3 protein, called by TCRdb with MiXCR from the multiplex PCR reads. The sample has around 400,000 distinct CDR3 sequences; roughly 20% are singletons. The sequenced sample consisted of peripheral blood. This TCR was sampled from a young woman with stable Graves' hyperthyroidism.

CDR3 region: CASSYAAGFNGYTF. The CDR3 coding sequence is TGTGCCAGCAGTTACGCTGCAGGGTTTAATGGCTACACCTTC. The gene calls are TRBV6-5 and TRBJ1-2; D perhaps matches TRBD1 (5 bases). Germline assignment: CDR1 MNHEY and CDR2 SVGAGI. The CDR3 is made up of 14 amino acids. The V gene lost 2 bases and the J gene lost 6 bases, with 13 bases spanning the gap.